This T cell receptor (beta chain) was recovered during a study of post-analysis software for immune sequencing data. Across the study: In terms of disease course, relapsing-remitting, secondary progressive and progressive-relapsing multiple sclerosis were included. Study conclusions and caveats: Compared with controls, patients showed significantly lower normalized Chao1 diversity. In patients, about 5 TRBV segments were more frequent than in controls, with TRBV5-6, TRBV5-1 and TRBV20-1 among them.

The library was made from cDNA and included unique molecular identifiers. The T cell input of 1 to 10 million gave roughly 460,000 cDNA molecules. TCRdb passed the PCR reads through MiXCR, listing each CDR3 protein once. Here the sample spans around 260,000 distinct CDR3 sequences, approximately 34% being singletons. The V and J ends lost 7 bases and 8 bases respectively, with 16 bases between them. The germline gives CDR1 MDHEN, CDR2 SYDVKM. The CDR3 extends over 13 amino acids. Worth noting for this clonotype: Antigen: not known.

Sample: blood. The chain carries TRBV28 and TRBJ2-3, with D possibly TRBD2 on 5 matching bases. This clonotype was sampled from a girl under 18 with multiple sclerosis. The DNA for the CDR3 is TGTGCCAGCATGAGACGTGGTGAGGGTACGCAGTATTTT. It encodes CASMRRGEGTQYF.